Listed below are T cell receptor beta chains from one sample, sequenced in a study of CD8 T cell repertoires and HIV-1 epitope variants. These receptors are not linked to any known antigen. Method: immunoSEQ multiplex PCR; TCRdb's copy keeps in-frame clones and lacks some. In the table there are more than 4,000 clones, roughly 60% of which are singletons. The specimen sequenced was cultured CD8+ T cells derived from PBMCs. Receptors originate from a male donor with HIV. CDR3s include the opening cysteine and the closing phenylalanine or tryptophan. The D gene is left open where the match is weak. Size tells how often a clone was seen (once, few, many) or the class of an expanded clone, and some rows leave it out.

v_call: TRBV4-2
j_call: TRBJ1-2
d_call: -
clone_size: -
cdr3_length: 12
cdr3_aa: CASSQDRQFNTF
cdr3_nt: TGTGCCAGCAGCCAAGATCGACAGTTTAACACCTTC

v_call: TRBV10-2
j_call: TRBJ2-2
d_call: TRBD1
clone_size: -
cdr3_length: 16
cdr3_aa: CASRPGQGIYPGELFF
cdr3_nt: TGCGCCAGCAGACCGGGACAGGGGATATATCCCGGGGAGCTGTTTTTT

v_call: TRBV5-8
j_call: TRBJ2-7
d_call: -
clone_size: -
cdr3_length: 12
cdr3_aa: CASSFQSYEQYF
cdr3_nt: TGTGCCAGCAGCTTCCAGAGCTACGAGCAGTACTTC

v_call: TRBV7-2
j_call: TRBJ2-5
d_call: -
clone_size: -
cdr3_length: 16
cdr3_aa: CASSLATGLGQETQYF
cdr3_nt: TGTGCCAGCAGCTTAGCGACAGGCCTAGGTCAAGAGACCCAGTACTTC

v_call: TRBV19
j_call: TRBJ1-1
d_call: -
clone_size: -
cdr3_length: 15
cdr3_aa: CASSIDGGQNTEAFF
cdr3_nt: TGTGCCAGTAGTATAGACGGGGGGCAAAACACTGAAGCTTTCTTT

v_call: TRBV7-9
j_call: TRBJ1-1
d_call: -
clone_size: -
cdr3_length: 14
cdr3_aa: CASSLDALSAEAFF
cdr3_nt: TGTGCCAGCAGCTTAGACGCGCTGTCGGCCGAAGCTTTCTTT

v_call: TRBV15
j_call: TRBJ1-4
d_call: TRBD1
clone_size: -
cdr3_length: 15
cdr3_aa: CATSRGGQGGEKLFF
cdr3_nt: TGTGCCACCAGCAGAGGAGGACAGGGGGGTGAAAAACTGTTTTTT

v_call: TRBV18
j_call: TRBJ2-1
d_call: TRBD2
clone_size: -
cdr3_length: 17
cdr3_aa: CASSPRPGTSGYNEQFF
cdr3_nt: TGTGCCAGCTCACCTCGACCCGGGACTAGCGGCTACAATGAGCAGTTCTTC

v_call: TRBV19
j_call: TRBJ2-4
d_call: -
clone_size: -
cdr3_length: 13
cdr3_aa: CASSITAKNIQYF
cdr3_nt: TGTGCCAGTAGTATAACAGCCAAAAACATTCAGTACTTC

v_call: TRBV28
j_call: TRBJ2-7
d_call: TRBD2
clone_size: once
cdr3_length: 14
cdr3_aa: CASSFRLASYEQYF
cdr3_nt: TGTGCCAGCAGTTTTCGACTAGCGAGCTACGAGCAGTACTTC

v_call: TRBV7-6
j_call: TRBJ2-2
d_call: -
clone_size: -
cdr3_length: 17
cdr3_aa: CASSSDLTELGTGELFF
cdr3_nt: TGTGCCAGCAGCTCCGATTTGACCGAACTGGGGACCGGGGAGCTGTTTTTT

v_call: TRBV23-1
j_call: TRBJ2-7
d_call: -
clone_size: -
cdr3_length: 17
cdr3_aa: CASSQSGDGAAIYEQYF
cdr3_nt: TGCGCCAGCAGTCAATCGGGGGACGGGGCAGCGATCTACGAGCAGTACTTC

v_call: TRBV6-5
j_call: TRBJ1-1
d_call: -
clone_size: -
cdr3_length: 13
cdr3_aa: CASSYSGGTEAFF
cdr3_nt: TGTGCCAGCAGTTACTCCGGGGGCACTGAAGCTTTCTTT

v_call: TRBV4-1
j_call: TRBJ2-7
d_call: TRBD2
clone_size: -
cdr3_length: 14
cdr3_aa: CASSQLAGDHEQYF
cdr3_nt: TGCGCCAGCAGCCAACTAGCGGGAGACCACGAGCAGTACTTC

v_call: TRBV18
j_call: TRBJ1-2
d_call: -
clone_size: medium-sized
cdr3_length: 15
cdr3_aa: CASSPNSGEGYGYTF
cdr3_nt: TGTGCCAGCTCACCAAATTCAGGGGAGGGCTATGGCTACACCTTC

v_call: TRBV27
j_call: TRBJ2-7
d_call: -
clone_size: -
cdr3_length: 13
cdr3_aa: CASSPGLLYEQYF
cdr3_nt: TGTGCCAGCAGCCCGGGACTGCTCTACGAGCAGTACTTC

v_call: TRBV7-8
j_call: TRBJ2-3
d_call: TRBD1
clone_size: -
cdr3_length: 16
cdr3_aa: CASSLWTGARTDTQYF
cdr3_nt: TGTGCCAGCAGCCTTTGGACAGGGGCCCGGACAGATACGCAGTATTTT

v_call: TRBV6-5
j_call: TRBJ1-1
d_call: TRBD1
clone_size: -
cdr3_length: 16
cdr3_aa: CASSYLYRDRDTEAFF
cdr3_nt: TGTGCCAGCAGTTACCTCTACCGGGACAGGGACACTGAAGCTTTCTTT

v_call: TRBV14
j_call: TRBJ2-7
d_call: TRBD1
clone_size: -
cdr3_length: 17
cdr3_aa: CASSQDVFRDSSYEQYF
cdr3_nt: TGTGCCAGCAGCCAAGATGTATTCCGGGACAGCTCCTACGAGCAGTACTTC

v_call: TRBV13
j_call: TRBJ1-2
d_call: -
clone_size: -
cdr3_length: 15
cdr3_aa: CAAGSFGQGDSINTF
cdr3_nt: TGTGCCGCCGGGTCCTTCGGGCAGGGAGATTCTATAAACACCTTC

v_call: TRBV19
j_call: TRBJ1-2
d_call: -
clone_size: few
cdr3_length: 13
cdr3_aa: CASSRGPRDGYTF
cdr3_nt: TGTGCCAGTAGTAGGGGACCTAGAGATGGCTACACCTTC

v_call: TRBV7-2
j_call: TRBJ2-7
d_call: TRBD1
clone_size: few
cdr3_length: 15
cdr3_aa: CASSSRTGLSYEQYF
cdr3_nt: TGTGCCAGCAGCTCCCGGACAGGGCTTTCCTACGAGCAGTACTTC

v_call: TRBV2
j_call: TRBJ1-5
d_call: -
clone_size: few
cdr3_length: 16
cdr3_aa: CASSEGLIASNQPQHF
cdr3_nt: TGTGCCAGCAGTGAGGGGTTAATAGCTAGCAATCAGCCCCAGCATTTT

v_call: TRBV2
j_call: TRBJ2-1
d_call: TRBD2
clone_size: once
cdr3_length: 16
cdr3_aa: CASSEVASGNPNEQFF
cdr3_nt: TGTGCCAGCAGTGAAGTTGCTAGCGGGAACCCCAATGAGCAGTTCTTC

v_call: TRBV4-2
j_call: TRBJ2-7
d_call: TRBD2
clone_size: few
cdr3_length: 15
cdr3_aa: CASSQDPGGAYEQYF
cdr3_nt: TGTGCCAGCAGCCAAGATCCGGGAGGGGCCTACGAGCAGTACTTC

v_call: TRBV4-1
j_call: TRBJ2-3
d_call: TRBD1
clone_size: -
cdr3_length: 18
cdr3_aa: CASSPGTDPKPSTDTQYF
cdr3_nt: TGCGCCAGCAGCCCGGGGACAGATCCGAAACCTAGCACAGATACGCAGTATTTT

v_call: TRBV9
j_call: TRBJ2-5
d_call: TRBD2
clone_size: -
cdr3_length: 15
cdr3_aa: CASSPGLAGDGTQYF
cdr3_nt: TGTGCCAGCAGCCCAGGACTAGCGGGGGATGGGACCCAGTACTTC

v_call: TRBV28
j_call: TRBJ1-6
d_call: -
clone_size: -
cdr3_length: 15
cdr3_aa: CASSPTRTDVVSLAF
cdr3_nt: TGTGCCAGCAGTCCCACACGGACGGACGTTGTCTCTTTAGCTTTT

v_call: TRBV28
j_call: TRBJ2-5
d_call: -
clone_size: -
cdr3_length: 16
cdr3_aa: CASSFEGTSYQETQYF
cdr3_nt: TGTGCCAGCAGTTTCGAAGGTACATCCTACCAAGAGACCCAGTACTTC

v_call: TRBV7-2
j_call: TRBJ2-2
d_call: TRBD2
clone_size: -
cdr3_length: 16
cdr3_aa: CASTEAGGLITGELFF
cdr3_nt: TGTGCCAGCACCGAAGCGGGGGGGCTTATCACCGGGGAGCTGTTTTTT

v_call: TRBV7-9
j_call: TRBJ2-5
d_call: -
clone_size: -
cdr3_length: 15
cdr3_aa: CASSVGGKLQETQYF
cdr3_nt: TGTGCCAGCAGCGTCGGAGGGAAGCTCCAAGAGACCCAGTACTTC

v_call: TRBV6-5
j_call: TRBJ2-1
d_call: -
clone_size: -
cdr3_length: 14
cdr3_aa: CASTDREVGNEQFF
cdr3_nt: TGTGCCAGCACCGACAGGGAGGTCGGCAATGAGCAGTTCTTC

v_call: TRBV9
j_call: TRBJ2-2
d_call: -
clone_size: -
cdr3_length: 12
cdr3_aa: CASGQDTGELFF
cdr3_nt: TGTGCCAGCGGCCAAGACACCGGGGAGCTGTTTTTT

v_call: TRBV28
j_call: TRBJ2-7
d_call: -
clone_size: few
cdr3_length: 12
cdr3_aa: CASSSDSYEQYF
cdr3_nt: TGTGCCAGCAGTTCAGACTCCTACGAGCAGTACTTC

v_call: TRBV28
j_call: TRBJ1-1
d_call: -
clone_size: -
cdr3_length: 13
cdr3_aa: CASSLFEGAEAFF
cdr3_nt: TGTGCCAGCAGTTTATTTGAGGGGGCTGAAGCTTTCTTT

v_call: TRBV4-3
j_call: TRBJ2-6
d_call: -
clone_size: -
cdr3_length: 16
cdr3_aa: CASSQDWQAGANVLTF
cdr3_nt: TGCGCCAGCAGCCAAGATTGGCAGGCCGGGGCCAACGTCCTGACTTTC